Presented here are 10 T cell receptor beta chains from one specimen sequenced in a study of OX40 agonist ivuxolimab in advanced cancers. Generated by immunoSEQ multiplex PCR, the TCRdb table keeps only in-frame clones and is missing some. This sample has about 13,000 clones, with approximately 84% found just once. Specimen: CD4+ or CD8+ T cells sorted from blood, collected in a trial of the OX40 agonist ivuxolimab. These receptor sequences come from an adult with an advanced solid tumor such as melanoma, head and neck, liver or kidney cancer.

This clone was observed a single time. The V gene is TRBV30, the J gene TRBJ1-2; 7 bases are shared with TRBD1. The CDR3 is 14 amino acids. The J segment lost 4 bases and the V segment lost 2 bases, leaving 7 bases of the junction unmatched. The germline CDR1 and CDR2 sequences are GTSNPN and SVGIG (reference sequence). The CDR3 protein is CAWSLGTAVYGYTF. As DNA, the CDR3 is TGTGCCTGGAGTCTTGGGACAGCGGTCTATGGCTACACCTTC.

The DNA for the CDR3 is TGTGCCAGCAGCCACCGGGACCCGAATGAAAAACTGTTTTTT. It is translated as CASSHRDPNEKLFF. The J gene is TRBJ1-4, the V gene TRBV7-9; the D gene is possibly TRBD1 (5 bases). The V end was cut by 5 bases, the J end by 5 bases, with 12 bases between. Germline values: CDR1 SEHNR, CDR2 FQNEAQ (reference sequence). This CDR3 has 14 residues.

This chain links TRBV4-1 with TRBJ2-7, with TRBD1 matching 9 bases. Germline-derived CDR1 and CDR2 are MGHRA and YSYEKL. With 5 bases clipped from V and 3 bases from J, the junction kept 11 bases outside the gene matches. The CDR3 is made up of 16 amino acids. In DNA form, the CDR3 reads TGCGCCAGCAGCTCCCTCCCCGGGACAGGGCTCTACGAGCAGTACTTC. This gives the protein CASSSLPGTGLYEQYF.

The chain joins TRBV25-1 to TRBJ2-7; weak D call: TRBD1 (5 bases). V was trimmed by 4 bases and J by 2 bases, leaving 9 bases between them. This CDR3 has 13 amino acids. Per germline, CDR1 MGHDK and CDR2 SYGVNS. The CDR3 nucleotides read TGTGCCAGCAGTGCAGGGAACACCTACGAGCAGTACTTC. Amino acids: CASSAGNTYEQYF.

V usage is TRBV6-1 and J usage is TRBJ2-7; TRBD1 or TRBD2 may be the D gene (6 bases each). There are 15 residues in the CDR3. CDR1 MNHNS and CDR2 SASEGT come from the germline V gene. V was cut by 1 base and J by 4 bases, with 14 bases left in between. CDR3 protein: CASSEGEGGIYEQYF. The CDR3 bases are TGTGCCAGCAGTGAAGGTGAAGGGGGGATATACGAGCAGTACTTC.

This chain connects TRBV12-5 to TRBJ2-5, with 7 bases lining up with TRBD2. Germline V gene lookup returns CDR1 LGHNT and CDR2 FRNRAP. Unmatched junction bases numbered 2, after V lost 2 bases and J lost 5 bases. CDR3 length equals 13 residues. The CDR3 DNA is TGTGCTAGTGGTTTGACCGGGGGGGAGACCCAGTACTTC. The encoded protein is CASGLTGGETQYF.

This sequence joins TRBV6-5 and TRBJ1-6, with D possibly TRBD1 on 6 matching bases. Trimming removed 6 bases from V and 13 bases from J, with 19 bases in between. The CDR3 consists of 14 residues. The germline V gene has CDR1 MNHEY and CDR2 SVGAGI. The CDR3 DNA is TGTGCCAGCAGCTGGACAGATCTAATTCGGCCCCTCCACTTT. Translating gives CASSWTDLIRPLHF.

In this sample, this clone turned up a few times. The chain recombines TRBV6-5 with TRBJ2-7; D tentatively fits TRBD1 or TRBD2 (6 bases each). The CDR3 length is 14 residues. Trimming removed 7 bases from V and 1 base from J, with 14 bases in between. The germline gives CDR1 MNHEY, CDR2 SVGAGI. The CDR3 DNA follows: TGTGCCAGCAACCAACAGGGAGGATCCTACGAGCAGTACTTC. Translating it yields CASNQQGGSYEQYF.

CDR3 sequence (DNA): TGCAGCGTCGGCAGGGGCAGCTCCTACGAGCAGTACTTC. It yields the protein CSVGRGSSYEQYF. This chain links TRBV29-1 with TRBJ2-7; a possible D gene is TRBD1 (6 bases). Germline lookup yields CDR1 SQVTM and CDR2 ANQGSEA. The length of the CDR3 is 13 residues. The V gene lost 6 bases and the J gene lost 0 bases, with 12 bases spanning the gap.

This chain uses TRBV4-1 with TRBJ2-7; 7 bases are a match to TRBD2. The germline gives CDR1 MGHRA, CDR2 YSYEKL. Losses at the gene ends were 0 bases for V and 1 base for J; bases not matched to a gene: 6. This CDR3 contains 16 residues. DNA for the CDR3: TGCGCCAGCAGCCAAGAAGCGGGATTATGGTCCTACGAGCAGTACTTC. Translation: CASSQEAGLWSYEQYF.